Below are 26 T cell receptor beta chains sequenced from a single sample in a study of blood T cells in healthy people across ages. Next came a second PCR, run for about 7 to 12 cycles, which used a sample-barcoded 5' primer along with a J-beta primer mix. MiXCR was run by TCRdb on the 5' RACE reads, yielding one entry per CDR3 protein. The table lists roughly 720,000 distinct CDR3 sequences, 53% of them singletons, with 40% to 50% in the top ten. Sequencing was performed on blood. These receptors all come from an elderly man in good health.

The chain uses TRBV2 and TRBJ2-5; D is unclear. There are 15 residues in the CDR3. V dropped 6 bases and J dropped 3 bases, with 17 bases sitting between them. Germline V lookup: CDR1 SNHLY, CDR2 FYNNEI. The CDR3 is CASSEVLHSEETQYF. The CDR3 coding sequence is TGTGCCAGCAGCGAGGTCCTACACAGTGAAGAGACCCAGTACTTC.

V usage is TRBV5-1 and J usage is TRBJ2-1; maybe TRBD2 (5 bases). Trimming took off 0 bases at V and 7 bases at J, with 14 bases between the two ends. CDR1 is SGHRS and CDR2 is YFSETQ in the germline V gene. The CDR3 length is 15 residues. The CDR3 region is CASSLAPGNGNEQFF. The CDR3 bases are TGCGCCAGCAGCTTGGCCCCGGGAAATGGGAATGAGCAGTTCTTC.

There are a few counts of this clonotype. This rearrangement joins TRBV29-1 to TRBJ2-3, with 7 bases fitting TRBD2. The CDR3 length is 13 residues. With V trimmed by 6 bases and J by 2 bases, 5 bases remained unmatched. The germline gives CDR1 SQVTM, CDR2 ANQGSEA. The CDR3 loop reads CSVAGTNTDTQYF. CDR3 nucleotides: TGCAGCGTCGCCGGGACTAACACAGATACGCAGTATTTT.

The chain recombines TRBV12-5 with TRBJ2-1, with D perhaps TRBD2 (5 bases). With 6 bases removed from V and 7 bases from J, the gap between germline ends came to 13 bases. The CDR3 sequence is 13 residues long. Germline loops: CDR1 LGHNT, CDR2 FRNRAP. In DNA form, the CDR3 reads TGTGCTAGTGGATCGGGGAGCCGGAATGAGCAGTTCTTC. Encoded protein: CASGSGSRNEQFF.

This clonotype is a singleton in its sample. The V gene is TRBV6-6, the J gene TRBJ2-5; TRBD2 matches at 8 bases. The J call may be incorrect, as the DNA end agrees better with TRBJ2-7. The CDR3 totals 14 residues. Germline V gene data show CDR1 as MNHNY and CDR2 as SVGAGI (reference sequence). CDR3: CASSVTSARYEQYF. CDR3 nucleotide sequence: TGTGCCAGCAGCGTGACTAGCGCCCGCTACGAGCAGTACTTC.

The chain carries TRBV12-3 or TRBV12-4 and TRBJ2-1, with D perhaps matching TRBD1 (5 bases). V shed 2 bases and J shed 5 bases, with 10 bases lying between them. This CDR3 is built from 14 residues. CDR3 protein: CASSLSGQHNEQFF. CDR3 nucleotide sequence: TGTGCCAGCAGTTTATCAGGGCAGCACAATGAGCAGTTCTTC.

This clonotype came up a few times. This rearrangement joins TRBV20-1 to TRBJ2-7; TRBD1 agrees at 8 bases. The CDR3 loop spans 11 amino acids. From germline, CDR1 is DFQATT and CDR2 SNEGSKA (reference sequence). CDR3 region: CKGQDDYEQYF. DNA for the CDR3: TGCAAGGGACAGGACGACTACGAGCAGTACTTC.

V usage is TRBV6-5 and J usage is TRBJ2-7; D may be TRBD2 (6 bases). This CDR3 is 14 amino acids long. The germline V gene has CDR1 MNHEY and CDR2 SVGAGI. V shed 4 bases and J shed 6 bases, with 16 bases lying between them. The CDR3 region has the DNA TGTGCCAGCAGTTCCCCCTCCGCCGGGAGCGAGCAGTACTTC. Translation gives CASSSPSAGSEQYF.

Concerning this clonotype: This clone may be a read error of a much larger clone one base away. The CDR3 nucleotides read TGTGCCAGCAGCCGAGGACTAGCGGGAACCTACGAGCAGTTCTTC. Translation: CASSRGLAGTYEQFF. This chain links TRBV3-1 with TRBJ2-1; 12 bases align to TRBD2. V lost 4 bases to trimming and J lost 10 bases; unmatched junction nucleotides: 8. The germline gives CDR1 LGHDT, CDR2 YNNKEL (reference sequence). This CDR3 region has 15 residues.

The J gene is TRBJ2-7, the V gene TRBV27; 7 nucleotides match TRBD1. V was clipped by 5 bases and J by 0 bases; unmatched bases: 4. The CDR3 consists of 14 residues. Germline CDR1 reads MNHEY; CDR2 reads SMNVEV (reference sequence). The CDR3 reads CASSPNRGSYEQYF. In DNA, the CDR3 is TGTGCCAGCAGTCCCAACAGGGGCTCCTACGAGCAGTACTTC.

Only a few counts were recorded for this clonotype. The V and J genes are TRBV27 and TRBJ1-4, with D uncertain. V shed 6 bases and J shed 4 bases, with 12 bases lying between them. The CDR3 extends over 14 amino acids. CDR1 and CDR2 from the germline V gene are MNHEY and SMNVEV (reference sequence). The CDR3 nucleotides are TGTGCCAGCAGCTCCCGGTGGGGTAATGAAAAACTGTTTTTT. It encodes CASSSRWGNEKLFF.

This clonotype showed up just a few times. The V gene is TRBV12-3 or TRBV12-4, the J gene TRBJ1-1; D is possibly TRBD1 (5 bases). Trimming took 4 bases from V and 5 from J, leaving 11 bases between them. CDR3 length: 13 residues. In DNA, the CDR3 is TGTGCCAGCAGTTCGGGCAGGGTTACTGAAGCTTTCTTT. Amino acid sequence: CASSSGRVTEAFF.

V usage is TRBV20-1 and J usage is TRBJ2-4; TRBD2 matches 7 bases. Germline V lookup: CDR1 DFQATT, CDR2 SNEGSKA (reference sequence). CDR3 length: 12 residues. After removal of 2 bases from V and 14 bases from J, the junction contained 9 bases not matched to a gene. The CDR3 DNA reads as TGCAGTGCTAGAACTAGCGCGCGCTTGAAGTACTTC. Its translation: CSARTSARLKYF.

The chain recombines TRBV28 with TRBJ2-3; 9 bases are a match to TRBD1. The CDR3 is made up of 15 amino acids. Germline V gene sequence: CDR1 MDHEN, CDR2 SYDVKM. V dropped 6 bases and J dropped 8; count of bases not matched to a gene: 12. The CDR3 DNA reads TGTGCCAGCAGCGACCCACAGGGGGCGGCGGTTACGCAGTATTTT. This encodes CASSDPQGAAVTQYF.

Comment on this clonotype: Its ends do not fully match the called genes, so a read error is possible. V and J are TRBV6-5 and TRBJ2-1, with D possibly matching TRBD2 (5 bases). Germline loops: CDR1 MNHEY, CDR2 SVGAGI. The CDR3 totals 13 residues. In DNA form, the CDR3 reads TGTGCCAGCAGTCACTCGGGATCCAATGAGCAGTTCTTC. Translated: CASSHSGSNEQFF.

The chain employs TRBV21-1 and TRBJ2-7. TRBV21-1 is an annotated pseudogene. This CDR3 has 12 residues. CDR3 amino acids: CASSKSNDTQYF. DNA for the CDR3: TGTGCCAGCAGCAAATCCAATGACACCCAGTACTTC.

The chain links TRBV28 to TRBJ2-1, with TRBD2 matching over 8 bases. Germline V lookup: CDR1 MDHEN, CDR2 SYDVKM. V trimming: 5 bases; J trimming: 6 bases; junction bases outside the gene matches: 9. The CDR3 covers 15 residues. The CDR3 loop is CASSPIAGPLNEQFF. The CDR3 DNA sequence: TGTGCCAGCAGTCCTATAGCGGGACCTCTCAATGAGCAGTTCTTC.

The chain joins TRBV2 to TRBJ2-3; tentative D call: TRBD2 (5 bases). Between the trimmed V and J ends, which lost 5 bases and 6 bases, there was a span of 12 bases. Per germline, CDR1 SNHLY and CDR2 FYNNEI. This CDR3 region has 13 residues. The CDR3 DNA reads TGTGCCAGCAGTACCCCGTCGGGGGATACGCAGTATTTT. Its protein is CASSTPSGDTQYF. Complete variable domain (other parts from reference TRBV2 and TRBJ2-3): EPEVTQTPSHQVTQMGQEVILRCVPISNHLYFYWYRQILGQKVEFLVSFYNNEISEKSEIFDDQFSVERPDGSNFTLKIRSTKLEDSAMYFCASSTPSGDTQYFGPGTRLTVL.

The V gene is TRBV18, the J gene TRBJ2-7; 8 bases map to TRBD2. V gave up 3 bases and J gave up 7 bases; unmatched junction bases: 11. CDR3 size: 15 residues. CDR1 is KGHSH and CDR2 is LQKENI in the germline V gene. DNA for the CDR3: TGTGCCAGCTCACCTCTCGGGGGGGACTACAATGAGCAGTACTTC. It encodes CASSPLGGDYNEQYF.

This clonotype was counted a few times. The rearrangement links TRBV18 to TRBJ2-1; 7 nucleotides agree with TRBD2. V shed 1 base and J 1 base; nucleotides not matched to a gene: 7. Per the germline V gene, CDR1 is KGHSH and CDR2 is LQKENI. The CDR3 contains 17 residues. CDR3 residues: CASSPQGSGRSYNEQFF. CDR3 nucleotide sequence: TGTGCCAGCTCACCACAAGGTAGCGGGCGTTCCTACAATGAGCAGTTCTTC.

The CDR3 bases are TGCGCCAGCAGCGCCGGACTCGGGGGAGAGCTTCTACTCGAGCAGTACTTC. Its protein is CASSAGLGGELLLEQYF. The V and J genes are TRBV5-1 and TRBJ2-7, with a tentative D call TRBD2 (6 bases). Germline loops: CDR1 SGHRS, CDR2 YFSETQ. CDR3 length: 17 residues. V dropped 4 bases and J dropped 6 bases, with 26 bases sitting between them.

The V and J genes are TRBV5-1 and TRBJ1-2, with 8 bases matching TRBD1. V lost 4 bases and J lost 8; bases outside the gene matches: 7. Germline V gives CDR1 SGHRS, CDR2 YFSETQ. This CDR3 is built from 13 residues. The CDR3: CASSAGQGRGYTF. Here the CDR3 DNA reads TGCGCCAGCAGCGCCGGACAGGGAAGGGGCTACACCTTC.

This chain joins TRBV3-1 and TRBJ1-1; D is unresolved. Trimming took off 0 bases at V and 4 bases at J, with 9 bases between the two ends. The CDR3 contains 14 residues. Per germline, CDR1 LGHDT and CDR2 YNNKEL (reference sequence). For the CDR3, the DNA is TGTGCCAGCAGCCAAGATCCGTGGCCCACTGAAGCTTTCTTT. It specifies CASSQDPWPTEAFF. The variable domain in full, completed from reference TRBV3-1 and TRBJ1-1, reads DTAVSQTPKYLVTQMGNDKSIKCEQNLGHDTMYWYKQDSKKFLKIMFSYNNKELIINETVPNRFSPKSPDKAHLNLHINSLELGDSAVYFCASSQDPWPTEAFFGQGTRLTVV.

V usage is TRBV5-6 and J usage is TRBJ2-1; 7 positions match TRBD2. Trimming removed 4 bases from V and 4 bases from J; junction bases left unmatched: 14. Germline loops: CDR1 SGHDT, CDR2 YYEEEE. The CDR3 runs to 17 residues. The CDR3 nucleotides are TGTGCCAGCAGCGTGCGAGGGCTTGGGGGGGATTACAATGAGCAGTTCTTC. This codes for CASSVRGLGGDYNEQFF.

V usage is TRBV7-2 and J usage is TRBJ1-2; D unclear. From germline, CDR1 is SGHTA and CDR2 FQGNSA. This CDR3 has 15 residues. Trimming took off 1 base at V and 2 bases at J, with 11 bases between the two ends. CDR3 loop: CASSLGAPSNYGYTF. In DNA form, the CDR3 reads TGTGCCAGCAGCTTAGGGGCGCCGAGCAACTATGGCTACACCTTC.

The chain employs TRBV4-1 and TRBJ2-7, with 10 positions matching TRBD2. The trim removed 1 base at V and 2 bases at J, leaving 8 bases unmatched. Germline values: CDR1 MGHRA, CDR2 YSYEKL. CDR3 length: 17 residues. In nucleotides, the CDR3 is TGCGCCAGCAGCCAAGGTATCGGGACTAGCGAGACCTACGAGCAGTACTTC. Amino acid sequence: CASSQGIGTSETYEQYF.